At least ten counts were recorded for the clone carrying this TCR beta chain. Its antigen is still unknown. The data are from a study of T cell repertoires in cytomegalovirus infection. Study information: In public TCR beta signatures, there were indications of both CMV infection and matching HLA type.

V shed 3 bases and J 1 base; nucleotides not matched to a gene: 11. This CDR3 is 16 amino acids long. The germline V gene has CDR1 DFQATT and CDR2 SNEGSKA (reference sequence). Study-wide findings and caveats: Carriers of CMV and the relevant HLA type were discriminated by public TCR beta frequency.

A single record per CDR3 protein comes from TCRdb applying MiXCR to the reads. The table has about 80,000 distinct CDR3 sequences, around 3.5% seen once. The receptor was derived from a human donor in good health (CMV status not recorded). Some clones in this sample may be carry-over from other donors' samples. The sequenced sample consisted of PBMCs. V usage is TRBV20-1 and J usage is TRBJ1-1, with TRBD1 identical over 7 bases. This chain's CDR3 is CSASAGQVVANTEAFF. For the CDR3, the DNA is TGCAGTGCTAGCGCCGGACAGGTCGTGGCGAACACTGAAGCTTTCTTT.